This TCR beta chain emerged from a study of blood T cell repertoires in COVID-19. Background on the study: Specimens from acute and convalescent COVID-19 originated in the United States, Italy and Spain.

Germline CDR1 and CDR2: SGHDN and FVKESK. CDR3 length: 17 residues. V shed 3 bases and J 0 bases; nucleotides not matched to a gene: 7. Sequencing was performed with immunoSEQ multiplex PCR; in TCRdb, only in-frame clones are kept and a portion is missing. The sample lists about 98,000 clones; about 81% were seen once. This chain joins TRBV14 and TRBJ1-4, with 7 bases lining up with TRBD1. Material: peripheral blood. The TCR was taken from an elderly man with acute or convalescent COVID-19. CDR3 residues: CASSQRQGLATNEKLFF. In DNA, the CDR3 is TGTGCCAGCAGCCAGAGACAGGGACTTGCAACTAATGAAAAACTGTTTTTT. Based on the CDR3 plus reference TRBV14 and TRBJ1-4, the full variable domain is EAGVTQFPSHSVIEKGQTVTLRCDPISGHDNLYWYRRVMGKEIKFLLHFVKESKQDESGMPNNRFLAERTGGTYSTLKVQPAELEDSGVYFCASSQRQGLATNEKLFFGSGTQLSVL.